This TCR beta chain was found in a study of shared clonotypes between healthy human individuals. About the research overall: Per donor, three plates held CD4 naive cells, three held CD4 memory, two held CD8 naive and one held CD8 memory.

Method: immunoSEQ multiplex PCR; TCRdb's copy keeps in-frame clones and lacks some. The sample lists 1,500,000 or so clones, 98% to 99% seen once, with around 0.33% in the top ten. Trimming took off 0 bases at V and 4 bases at J, with 7 bases between the two ends. CDR1 is LNHDA and CDR2 is SQIVND in the germline V gene (reference sequence). The CDR3 length is 14 residues. Study-wide results and limits: All-four-donor shared clonotypes had higher generation probabilities than non-shared clonotypes did.

For this clone: What it recognizes is unknown.

The sequence was obtained from a young man in good health. This sequence joins TRBV19 and TRBJ1-3; D unresolved. The sequenced material came from naive CD4+ T cells sorted from blood. Subset denoted: CD45RA+ positively selected. Here the CDR3 DNA reads TGTGCCAGTAGTATAGAGGCAGCGGGAAACACCATATATTTT. Its translation is CASSIEAAGNTIYF.